The 27 T cell receptor beta chains below come from one sample, sequenced in a study of blood T cell repertoires in COVID-19. Method: immunoSEQ multiplex PCR; TCRdb's copy keeps in-frame clones and lacks some. Of roughly 200,000 clones in the sample, 89% were seen once. The sequenced sample consisted of PBMCs or T cells enriched from blood (not recorded which). The receptors here all came from a woman aged 40 to 49 with acute COVID-19.

The J gene is TRBJ2-2, the V gene TRBV9, with 12 bases matching TRBD1. This CDR3 spans 16 amino acids. The germline V gene encodes CDR1 SGDLS and CDR2 YYNGEE. V lost 3 bases and J lost 5; bases outside the gene matches: 5. CDR3 bases: TGTGCCAGCAGCGGGGGACAGGGGGCGAGGACCGGGGAGCTGTTTTTT. Its translation: CASSGGQGARTGELFF. The whole variable domain, remainder taken from reference TRBV9 and TRBJ2-2, is DSGVTQTPKHLITATGQRVTLRCSPRSGDLSVYWYQQSLDQGLQFLIQYYNGEERAKGNILERFSAQQFPDLHSELNLSSLELGDSALYFCASSGGQGARTGELFFGEGSRLTVL.

V gene TRBV25-1 combines with J gene TRBJ2-3; D ambiguous. Germline CDR1 MGHDK, CDR2 SYGVNS. Trimming stripped 1 base from V and 2 bases from J, with 7 bases between. This CDR3 has 14 residues. The CDR3 DNA sequence: TGTGCCAGCAGTGAATCTACAGCCACAGATACGCAGTATTTT. It encodes CASSESTATDTQYF.

The J gene is TRBJ1-3, the V gene TRBV7-3; D may be TRBD1 (5 bases). V was clipped by 1 base and J by 0 bases, with 10 bases between them. This CDR3 is built from 16 residues. The V gene's germline CDR1 is SGHTA and CDR2 FQGTGA. Here the CDR3 reads CASSLNGGLSGNTIYF. In DNA form, the CDR3 reads TGTGCCAGCAGCTTAAATGGGGGACTCTCTGGAAACACCATATATTTT.

V and J are TRBV25-1 and TRBJ1-2, with unresolved D. Germline assignment: CDR1 MGHDK and CDR2 SYGVNS. The CDR3 runs 13 residues. The V end was cut by 7 bases, the J end by 0 bases, with 9 bases between. The CDR3 is CASMPLANYGYTF. For the CDR3, the DNA is TGTGCCAGCATGCCGCTAGCTAACTATGGCTACACCTTC.

The CDR3 sequence is CASSFLTDEQYF. The CDR3 bases are TGTGCCAGCAGCTTCCTGACAGACGAGCAGTACTTC. The chain carries TRBV7-9 and TRBJ2-7; possibly TRBD1 for D (5 bases). The V end was cut by 3 bases, the J end by 5 bases, with 8 bases between. The CDR3 is 12 residues long. Germline lookup yields CDR1 SEHNR and CDR2 FQNEAQ (reference sequence).

This chain uses TRBV6-5 with TRBJ2-1, with 14 bases that match TRBD2. In germline, CDR1 is MNHEY, CDR2 SVGAGI. There are 16 residues in the CDR3. J lost 8 bases, V lost 4 bases, and 7 bases had no gene match. CDR3: CASSSPGLAGVYEQFF. In DNA, the CDR3 is TGTGCCAGCAGTTCACCGGGACTAGCGGGAGTCTATGAGCAGTTCTTC.

The chain has TRBV2 and TRBJ2-5; the match to TRBD1 covers 7 bases. The CDR3 is 15 amino acids. Losses at the gene ends were 1 base for V and 4 bases for J; bases not matched to a gene: 6. Germline V CDR1 and CDR2: SNHLY, FYNNEI. This CDR3 is CASSEGTGVRETQYF. The CDR3 nucleotides are TGTGCCAGCAGTGAAGGAACAGGGGTGAGAGAGACCCAGTACTTC. The full variable domain, its missing parts supplied by reference TRBV2 and TRBJ2-5, is EPEVTQTPSHQVTQMGQEVILRCVPISNHLYFYWYRQILGQKVEFLVSFYNNEISEKSEIFDDQFSVERPDGSNFTLKIRSTKLEDSAMYFCASSEGTGVRETQYFGPGTRLLVL.

The V call is TRBV6-1, the J call TRBJ1-4; possibly TRBD1 for D (6 bases). The CDR3 is 17 amino acids. V was pared by 0 bases and J by 7 bases, with 18 bases between. Germline loops: CDR1 MNHNS, CDR2 SASEGT. As DNA, the CDR3 is TGTGCCAGCAGTGAAGCAACAGGGATAATTATGAGTGAAAAACTGTTTTTT. Translating gives CASSEATGIIMSEKLFF.

The CDR3 sequence is CSATGGASPYGYTF. In nucleotides, the CDR3 is TGCAGCGCCACAGGGGGCGCTTCGCCTTATGGCTACACCTTC. V usage is TRBV29-1 and J usage is TRBJ1-2; TRBD1 aligns across 9 bases. CDR3 length equals 14 residues. Germline loops: CDR1 SQVTM, CDR2 ANQGSEA. J gave up 5 bases and V 7 bases, and 11 bases lay outside the gene matches. Full variable domain (missing parts from reference TRBV29-1 and TRBJ1-2): SAVISQKPSRDICQRGTSLTIQCQVDSQVTMMFWYRQQPGQSLTLIATANQGSEATYESGFVIDKFPISRPNLTFSTLTVSNMSPEDSSIYLCSATGGASPYGYTFGSGTRLTVV.

This clone has a single count. The rearrangement joins TRBV7-9 to TRBJ1-4, with D maybe TRBD1 (5 bases). CDR1 is SEHNR and CDR2 is FQNEAQ in the germline V gene (reference sequence). The CDR3 is 14 amino acids. Between the trimmed V and J ends, which lost 4 bases and 6 bases, there was a span of 12 bases. For the CDR3, the DNA is TGTGCCAGCAGCTCCAGGGTAGGGGATGAAAAACTGTTTTTT. Residues: CASSSRVGDEKLFF.

The rearrangement links TRBV7-9 to TRBJ1-1, with 7 bases matching TRBD1. The CDR3 totals 16 residues. Germline V gives CDR1 SEHNR, CDR2 FQNEAQ (reference sequence). Trimming took 5 bases from V and 1 from J; bases not matched to a gene: 10. CDR3 residues: CASSPLQTGSNTEAFF. For the CDR3, the DNA is TGTGCCAGCAGCCCTCTCCAGACAGGGTCGAACACTGAAGCTTTCTTT.

This chain links TRBV6-5 with TRBJ1-6; D call uncertain. Germline lookup yields CDR1 MNHEY and CDR2 SVGAGI. This CDR3 comprises 14 residues. V was trimmed by 6 bases and J by 13 bases, leaving 19 bases between them. CDR3 loop: CASSPLNAQAPLHF. The CDR3 coding sequence is TGTGCCAGCAGCCCCCTAAATGCTCAGGCGCCCCTCCACTTT.

This chain uses TRBV3-1 (or the pseudogene TRBV3-2) with TRBJ2-7; D not certain. Germline V gene lookup returns CDR1 LGHDT and CDR2 YNNKEL (reference sequence). This CDR3 contains 14 residues. V was clipped by 4 bases and J by 3 bases, with 13 bases between them. The CDR3 here is CASSLGSHYYEQYF. CDR3 sequence (DNA): TGTGCCAGCAGCCTCGGCTCACACTACTACGAGCAGTACTTC.

The J gene is TRBJ1-5, the V gene TRBV6-1; TRBD1 might be the D (6 bases). V shed 3 bases and J shed 1 base, with 13 bases lying between them. Germline V gene data show CDR1 as MNHNS and CDR2 as SASEGT. The CDR3 is 16 residues long. CDR3 in DNA: TGTGCCAGCAGTGAGGGACCTCAGGGGAGCAATCAGCCCCAGCATTTT. Its protein product is CASSEGPQGSNQPQHF.

The chain links TRBV10-2 to TRBJ1-5, with 12 bases lining up with TRBD1. After removal of 6 bases from V and 15 bases from J, the junction contained 9 bases not matched to a gene. CDR1 WSHSY and CDR2 SAAADI come from the germline V gene. The CDR3 is made up of 13 amino acids. CDR3: CASSAGQGALGHF. The CDR3 nucleotides are TGCGCCAGCAGCGCGGGACAGGGGGCTCTCGGGCATTTT.

This clone was recorded a few times. J is TRBJ2-7 and V is TRBV7-6; 10 nucleotides align to TRBD1. Germline-derived CDR1 and CDR2 are SGHVS and FNYEAQ. The CDR3 is made up of 14 amino acids. The trim removed 1 base at V and 9 bases at J, leaving 6 bases unmatched. CDR3 DNA: TGTGCCAGCAGCTTAGATGACAGGGGGCGGGTGCAGTACTTC. Translating it yields CASSLDDRGRVQYF.

The J gene is TRBJ2-3, the V gene TRBV7-2; D perhaps matches TRBD2 (7 bases). CDR1 and CDR2 (germline): SGHTA, FQGNSA. V was shortened by 8 bases and J by 0 bases, with 15 bases between the two germline ends. This CDR3 is 15 amino acids long. CDR3 loop: CASGLAGASTDTQYF. In DNA form, the CDR3 reads TGTGCCAGCGGGCTGGCGGGGGCGAGCACAGATACGCAGTATTTT.

This chain connects TRBV14 to TRBJ1-1, with D maybe TRBD1 (5 bases). V was clipped by 2 bases and J by 2 bases, with 18 bases between them. CDR3 size: 17 residues. Looked up from germline, CDR1 is SGHDN and CDR2 is FVKESK. Written as DNA, the CDR3 is TGTGCCAGCAGCCAAATCGTTGGGGCAGGGTCCAACACTGAAGCTTTCTTT. Encoded protein: CASSQIVGAGSNTEAFF.

The rearrangement joins TRBV6-5 to TRBJ1-4; D ambiguous. The germline V gene encodes CDR1 MNHEY and CDR2 SVGAGI. Trimming removed 0 bases at V and 5 bases at J, with 7 bases between. There are 14 residues in the CDR3. CDR3 amino acids: CASSYSFQNEKLFF. CDR3 DNA: TGTGCCAGCAGTTACTCGTTTCAAAATGAAAAACTGTTTTTT.

This sequence joins TRBV3-1 (or the pseudogene TRBV3-2) and TRBJ2-5; TRBD1 is a possible D gene (6 bases). Deletions cut 5 bases from V and 5 bases from J, with 21 bases between. CDR1 and CDR2 (germline): LGHDT, YNNKEL (reference sequence). CDR3 length: 16 amino acids. The CDR3 region is CASSSTGEGVGETQYF. CDR3 nucleotide sequence: TGTGCCAGCAGCTCCACCGGTGAGGGGGTAGGCGAGACCCAGTACTTC.

The gene calls are TRBV6-5 and TRBJ1-2, with D hard to call. The CDR3 loop spans 13 amino acids. V lost 2 bases, J lost 4 bases, and 8 bases lay in between. Germline CDR1 is MNHEY and CDR2 is SVGAGI. The CDR3 bases are TGTGCCAGCAGTTACAGGGAGTCCTATGGCTACACCTTC. Translated: CASSYRESYGYTF.

The genes are TRBV10-1 and TRBJ2-7; a weak D match, TRBD1 (7 bases). This CDR3 has 14 amino acids. Looked up from germline, CDR1 is WNHNN and CDR2 is SYGVQD (reference sequence). V lost 5 bases and J 3 bases, leaving 14 bases between the germline ends. The CDR3 DNA reads as TGCGCCAGCAGTCTCGGCGGGACAGTCTACGAGCAGTACTTC. This gives the protein CASSLGGTVYEQYF.

In its sample, this clone was seen once. V and J are TRBV28 and TRBJ1-4, with D tentatively TRBD1 (5 bases). CDR1 is MDHEN and CDR2 is SYDVKM in the germline V gene. The CDR3 loop spans 14 amino acids. Trimming pared 4 bases from V and 4 bases from J, leaving 10 bases between. CDR3 in DNA: TGTGCCAGCAGTTCCGGGGGGGGTAATGAAAAACTGTTTTTT. It specifies CASSSGGGNEKLFF.

As DNA, the CDR3 is TGTGCCAGCAGCAAAGACCCTTCGAGCAAAAACATTCAGTACTTC. Its translation is CASSKDPSSKNIQYF. The gene calls are TRBV21-1 and TRBJ2-4; no DNA check was done on the table's D call, TRBD2. TRBV21-1 is a recognized pseudogene. The CDR3 is made up of 15 amino acids.

The chain recombines TRBV1 with TRBJ2-4; TRBD1 is taken as the D call from the table, unchecked against the DNA. TRBV1 is listed as a pseudogene. The CDR3 runs to 17 residues. CDR3 sequence: CTSSHDGQTLAKNIQYF. In nucleotides, the CDR3 is TGCACCAGCAGCCATGACGGACAAACTTTAGCCAAAAACATTCAGTACTTC.

The chain is built from TRBV4-3 and TRBJ2-7; 8 nucleotides align to TRBD2. Trimming at V came to 1 base and at J to 6 bases, leaving 5 bases not matched to a gene. The CDR3 is 14 amino acids. CDR1 is LGHNA and CDR2 is YSLEER in the germline V gene. The CDR3 sequence: CASSQAGGPGEQYF. The CDR3 coding sequence is TGCGCCAGCAGCCAAGCGGGAGGGCCGGGCGAGCAGTACTTC.

V is TRBV6-5 and J is TRBJ1-6; 7 bases match TRBD1. After removal of 8 bases from V and 10 bases from J, the junction contained 5 bases not matched to a gene. CDR3 length: 12 residues. The germline V gene has CDR1 MNHEY and CDR2 SVGAGI. CDR3 amino acids: CASARGDSPLHF. The CDR3 coding sequence is TGTGCCAGCGCCAGGGGGGACTCACCCCTCCACTTT.